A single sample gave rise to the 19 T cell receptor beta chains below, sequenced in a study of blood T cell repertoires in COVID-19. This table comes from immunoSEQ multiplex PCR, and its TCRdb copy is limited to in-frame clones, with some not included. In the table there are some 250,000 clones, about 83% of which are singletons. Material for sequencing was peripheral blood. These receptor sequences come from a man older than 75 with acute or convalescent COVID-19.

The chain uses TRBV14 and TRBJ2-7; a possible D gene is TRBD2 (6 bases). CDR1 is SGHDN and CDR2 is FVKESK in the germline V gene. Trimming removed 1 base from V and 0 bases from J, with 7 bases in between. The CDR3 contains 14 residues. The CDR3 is CASSQGLVSYEQYF. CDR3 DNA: TGTGCCAGCAGCCAAGGACTAGTCTCCTACGAGCAGTACTTC.

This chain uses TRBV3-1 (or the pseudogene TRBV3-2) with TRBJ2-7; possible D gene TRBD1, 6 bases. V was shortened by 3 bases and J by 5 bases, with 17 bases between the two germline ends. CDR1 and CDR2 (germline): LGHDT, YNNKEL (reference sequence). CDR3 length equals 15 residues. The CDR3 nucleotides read TGTGCCAGCAGCCACGGTGGGACATTCAATCACGAGCAGTACTTC. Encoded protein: CASSHGGTFNHEQYF.

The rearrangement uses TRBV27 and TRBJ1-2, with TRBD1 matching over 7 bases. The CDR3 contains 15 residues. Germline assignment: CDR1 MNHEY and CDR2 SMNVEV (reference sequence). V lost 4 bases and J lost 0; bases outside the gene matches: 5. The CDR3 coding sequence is TGTGCCAGCAGTTCCCGGGACAGCCCTAACTATGGCTACACCTTC. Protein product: CASSSRDSPNYGYTF.

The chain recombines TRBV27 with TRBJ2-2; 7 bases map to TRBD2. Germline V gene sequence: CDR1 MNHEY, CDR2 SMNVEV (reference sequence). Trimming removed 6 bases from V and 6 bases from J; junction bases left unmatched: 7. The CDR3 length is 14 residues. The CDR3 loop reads CASRWDGRSGELFF. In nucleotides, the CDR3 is TGTGCCAGCAGATGGGACGGGAGGTCCGGGGAGCTGTTTTTT.

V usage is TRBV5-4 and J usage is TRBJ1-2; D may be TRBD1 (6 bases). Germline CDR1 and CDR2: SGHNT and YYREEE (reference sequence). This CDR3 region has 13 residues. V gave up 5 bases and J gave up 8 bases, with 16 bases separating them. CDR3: CASRSTGNTGYTF. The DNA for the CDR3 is TGTGCCAGCAGATCCACAGGGAATACGGGCTACACCTTC.

The CDR3 coding sequence is TGTGCCAGCAGTCCGGGACACCTCTCCTACGAGCAGTACTTC. It encodes CASSPGHLSYEQYF. The chain links TRBV6-2 or TRBV6-3 to TRBJ2-7, with D perhaps TRBD1 (6 bases). Trimming took 5 bases from V and 0 from J, leaving 11 bases between them. The CDR3 is 14 amino acids. CDR1 MNHEY and CDR2 SVGEGT come from the germline V gene.

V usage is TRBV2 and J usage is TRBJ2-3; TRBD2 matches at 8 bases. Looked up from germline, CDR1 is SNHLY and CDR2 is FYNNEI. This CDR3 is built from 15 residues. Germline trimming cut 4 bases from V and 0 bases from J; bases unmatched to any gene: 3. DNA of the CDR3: TGTGCCAGCAGTGGTGCTAGCGGGAGCACAGATACGCAGTATTTT. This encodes CASSGASGSTDTQYF.

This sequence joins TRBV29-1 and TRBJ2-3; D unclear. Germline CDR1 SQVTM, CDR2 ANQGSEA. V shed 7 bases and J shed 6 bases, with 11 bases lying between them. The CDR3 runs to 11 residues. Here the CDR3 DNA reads TGCAGCGAACATGTCTTGGATACGCAGTATTTT. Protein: CSEHVLDTQYF.

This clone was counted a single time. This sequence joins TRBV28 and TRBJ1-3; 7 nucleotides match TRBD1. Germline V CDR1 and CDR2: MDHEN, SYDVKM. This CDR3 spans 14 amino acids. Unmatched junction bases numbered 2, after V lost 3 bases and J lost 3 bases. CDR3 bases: TGTGCCAGCAGTTTGGGACAGCGTGGAAACACCATATATTTT. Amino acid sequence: CASSLGQRGNTIYF.

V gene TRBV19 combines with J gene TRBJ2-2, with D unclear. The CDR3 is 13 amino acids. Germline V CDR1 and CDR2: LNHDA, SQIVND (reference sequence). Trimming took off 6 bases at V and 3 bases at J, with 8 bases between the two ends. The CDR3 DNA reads TGTGCCAGTAGAATACGAGACACCGGGGAGCTGTTTTTT. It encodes CASRIRDTGELFF.

Written as DNA, the CDR3 is TGTGCCAGTAGCCCCAACAGGGGTTTGGGTGAAAAACTGTTTTTT. Amino acids: CASSPNRGLGEKLFF. The chain uses TRBV19 and TRBJ1-4; 7 bases are shared with TRBD1. From germline, CDR1 is LNHDA and CDR2 SQIVND (reference sequence). The CDR3 contains 15 residues. Losses at the gene ends were 6 bases for V and 7 bases for J; bases not matched to a gene: 11.

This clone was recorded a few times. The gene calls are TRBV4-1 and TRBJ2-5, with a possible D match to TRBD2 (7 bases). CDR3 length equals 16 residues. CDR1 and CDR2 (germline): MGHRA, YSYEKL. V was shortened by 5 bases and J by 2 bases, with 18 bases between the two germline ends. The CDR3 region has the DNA TGCGCCAGCAGCTCTTTAGGGGGGGCCCTTCAAGAGACCCAGTACTTC. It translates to CASSSLGGALQETQYF.

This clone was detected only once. In DNA, the CDR3 is TGTGCCAGTAGTCCCGGACTAGCGGGAGCATACGATACGCAGTATTTT. Its translation is CASSPGLAGAYDTQYF. The chain uses TRBV19 and TRBJ2-3; 13 bases are a match to TRBD2. V was clipped by 5 bases and J by 6 bases; unmatched bases: 8. CDR3 length equals 16 residues. Germline loops: CDR1 LNHDA, CDR2 SQIVND (reference sequence).

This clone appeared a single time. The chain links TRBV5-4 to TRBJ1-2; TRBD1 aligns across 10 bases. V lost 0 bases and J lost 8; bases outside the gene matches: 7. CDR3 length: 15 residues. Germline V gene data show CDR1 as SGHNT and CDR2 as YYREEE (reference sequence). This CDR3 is CASSLGDRGSGGYTF. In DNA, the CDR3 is TGTGCCAGCAGCTTGGGGGACAGGGGTTCTGGGGGCTACACCTTC.

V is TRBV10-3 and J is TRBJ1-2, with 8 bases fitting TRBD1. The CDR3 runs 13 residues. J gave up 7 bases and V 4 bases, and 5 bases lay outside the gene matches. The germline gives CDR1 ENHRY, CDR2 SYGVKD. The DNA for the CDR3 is TGTGCCATCAGTGGCCAGGGGGCCGGTGGCTACACCTTC. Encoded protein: CAISGQGAGGYTF.

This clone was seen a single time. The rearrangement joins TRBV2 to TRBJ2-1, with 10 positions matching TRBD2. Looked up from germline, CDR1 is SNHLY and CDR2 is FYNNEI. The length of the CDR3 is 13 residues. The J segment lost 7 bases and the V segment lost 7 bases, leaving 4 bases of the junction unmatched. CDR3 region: CASKASGGNEQFF. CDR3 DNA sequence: TGTGCCAGCAAAGCTAGCGGGGGTAATGAGCAGTTCTTC. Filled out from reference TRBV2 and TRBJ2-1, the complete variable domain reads EPEVTQTPSHQVTQMGQEVILRCVPISNHLYFYWYRQILGQKVEFLVSFYNNEISEKSEIFDDQFSVERPDGSNFTLKIRSTKLEDSAMYFCASKASGGNEQFFGPGTRLTVL.

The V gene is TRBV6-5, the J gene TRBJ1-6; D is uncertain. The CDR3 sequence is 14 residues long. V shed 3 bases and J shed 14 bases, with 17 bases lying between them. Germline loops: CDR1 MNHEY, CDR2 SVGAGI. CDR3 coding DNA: TGTGCCAGCAGTTATGGCACACAACAGAGCACCCTCCACTTT. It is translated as CASSYGTQQSTLHF.

CDR3 in amino acids: CSVKPGSTYEQYF. DNA of the CDR3: TGCAGCGTCAAACCTGGGAGTACCTACGAGCAGTACTTC. The chain has TRBV29-1 and TRBJ2-7; possibly TRBD2 for D (5 bases). With 6 bases removed from V and 2 bases from J, the gap between germline ends came to 14 bases. The CDR3 contains 13 residues. The V gene's germline CDR1 is SQVTM and CDR2 ANQGSEA.

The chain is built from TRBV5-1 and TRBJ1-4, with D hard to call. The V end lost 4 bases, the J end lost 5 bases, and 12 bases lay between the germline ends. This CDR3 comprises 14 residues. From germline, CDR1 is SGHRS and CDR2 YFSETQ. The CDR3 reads CASSLVGENEKLFF. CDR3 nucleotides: TGCGCCAGCAGCCTGGTCGGAGAAAATGAAAAACTGTTTTTT.